The sequence of this TCR beta chain was determined in a study of T-cell reconstitution after alpha-beta-depleted transplantation in children (dated by TCRdb to the mid-2010s). About the investigation overall: Using TCR repertoire profiling, the study followed T-cell immune reconstitution in a quantitative way in children after TCRalphabeta/CD19-depleted allogeneic hematopoietic cell transplantation.

This clonotype has ten or more counts. Its antigen is not yet known. Nothing much larger sits one base from this clone, and base qualities are not available. There are 13 amino acids in the CDR3, from cysteine to phenylalanine inclusive. The DNA shown is the 39-base CDR3, in frame from base 1. Sequences MGHDK (CDR1) and SYGVNS (CDR2) are obtained from the germline V gene. V sheds 6 bases and J sheds 6 bases, leaving 15 bases between their ends. Library prep was done by PCR. The run used an Illumina HiSeq 2500. TCR library preparation used molecular barcoding, with unique molecular identifiers applied to normalize quantification of the TCRbeta repertoire. Using fastp at Q25 and MiXCR, TCRdb reprocessed the public reads and kept productive beta chains. Entries that share a CDR3 protein sequence are merged under the most common genes and DNA. The sample data list 780,000 or so distinct CDR3 sequences, and 15% to 20% of these were observed just once. 5% of the sample belongs to the ten largest clones.

Study-level results and caveats: Apparently early alphabetaT-cell count recovery about two months after transplant reportedly relied on only several hundred rapidly expanded clones derived from non-depleted graft cells. In some patients, the high TCRbeta diversity seen at day 60 was put down to recipient T cells and intrathymic progenitors that had survived conditioning. Over subsequent months, a decline in hyperexpanded clone frequencies was noted, and after one year, T-cell counts and TCRbeta diversity were mostly ascribed to newly produced T cells.

The treatment or condition label here, explained by the study, means: allogeneic hematopoietic cell transplantation with graft depleted of TCRalphabeta T cells and CD19 B cells. TCRalphabeta/CD19-depleted allogeneic hematopoietic cell grafts were given to the transplant recipients, all of whom were children. The TCR sequence derives from a male patient between 10 and 17 years old who had a stem cell transplant for acute lymphoblastic leukemia, so the T cells may come from the graft donor. The chain employs TRBV25-1 and TRBJ2-7; the D gene is possibly TRBD2, with 6 bases matching. The sequences come from PBMCs, mostly from graft donor cells, collected 360 days after TCRalphabeta/CD19-depleted stem cell transplant. The CDR3 sequence is CASRCREKPEQYF. The DNA sequence is given as TGTGCCAGCAGGTGCCGGGAGAAACCCGAGCAGTACTTC.